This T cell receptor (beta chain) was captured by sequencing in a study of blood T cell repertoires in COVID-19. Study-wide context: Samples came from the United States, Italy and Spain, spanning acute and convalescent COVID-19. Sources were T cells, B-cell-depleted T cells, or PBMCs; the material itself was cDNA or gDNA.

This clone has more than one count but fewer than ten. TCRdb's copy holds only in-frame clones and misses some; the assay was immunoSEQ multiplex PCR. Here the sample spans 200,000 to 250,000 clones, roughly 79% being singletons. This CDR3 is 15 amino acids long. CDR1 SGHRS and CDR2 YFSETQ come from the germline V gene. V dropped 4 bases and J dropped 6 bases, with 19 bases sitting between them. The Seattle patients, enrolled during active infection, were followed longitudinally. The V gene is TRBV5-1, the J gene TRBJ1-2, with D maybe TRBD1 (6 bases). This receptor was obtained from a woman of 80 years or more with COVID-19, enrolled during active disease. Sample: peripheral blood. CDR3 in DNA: TGCGCCAGCAGCCGAGAGGGGGGGCCTATTAATGGCTACACCTTC. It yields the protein CASSREGGPINGYTF.